These T cell receptor beta chains were read from a single sample in a study of cytomegalovirus exposure and HLA in healthy donors. Sequencing used immunoSEQ multiplex PCR; TCRdb keeps in-frame clones, though not all of them. This sample has some 130,000 clones, with more than 80% found just once. The sequenced sample was PBMCs. The receptors were gathered from a man aged 40-55 years in good health and CMV-seronegative. The CDR3 runs from the conserved cysteine through the conserved F or W. The D gene is left open where the match is weak. Expanded clones are given a class, and other clones once, few, many or no size at all.

v_call: TRBV5-1; clone_size: once; j_call: TRBJ2-1; d_call: TRBD2; cdr3_nt: TGCGCCAGCAGCTTCGCTAGCGGGACTAATGAGCAGTTCTTC; cdr3_aa: CASSFASGTNEQFF
v_call: TRBV2; clone_size: -; j_call: TRBJ2-3; d_call: TRBD2; cdr3_nt: TGTGCCAGCATTGCCGCGGGAGTCCTCCCAGATACGCAGTATTTT; cdr3_aa: CASIAAGVLPDTQYF
v_call: TRBV4-1; clone_size: -; j_call: TRBJ1-4; d_call: TRBD1; cdr3_nt: TGCGCCAGCAGCCAAGTAGGGACAGGGTCCCGAAAACTGTTTTTT; cdr3_aa: CASSQVGTGSRKLFF
v_call: TRBV6-6; clone_size: -; j_call: TRBJ2-7; d_call: TRBD1; cdr3_nt: TGTGCCAGCAGCCCGACAGGGGTCGGGTACGAGCAGTACTTC; cdr3_aa: CASSPTGVGYEQYF
v_call: TRBV7-8; clone_size: -; j_call: TRBJ1-2; d_call: -; cdr3_nt: TGTGCCAGCAGCGGGCAGGGTCTTGGCTACACCTTC; cdr3_aa: CASSGQGLGYTF
v_call: TRBV6-6; clone_size: -; j_call: TRBJ2-5; d_call: TRBD2; cdr3_nt: TGTGCCAGCAGTTCCGGACTAGCGGGAGGGCGGGAGACCCAGTACTTC; cdr3_aa: CASSSGLAGGRETQYF
v_call: TRBV5-1; clone_size: -; j_call: TRBJ2-5; d_call: TRBD1; cdr3_nt: TGCGCCAGCAGCCGCGAAGGGACAGGGTACCAAGAGACCCAGTACTTC; cdr3_aa: CASSREGTGYQETQYF
v_call: TRBV10-3; clone_size: -; j_call: TRBJ1-1; d_call: TRBD1; cdr3_nt: TGTGCCATCAGTGAGTCACGACAGGGCGTTATGAACACTGAAGCTTTCTTT; cdr3_aa: CAISESRQGVMNTEAFF
v_call: TRBV28; clone_size: -; j_call: TRBJ1-6; d_call: -; cdr3_nt: TGTGCCATCCGAAATCCTAGAGGGTATTCACCCCTCCACTTT; cdr3_aa: CAIRNPRGYSPLHF
v_call: TRBV10-3; clone_size: -; j_call: TRBJ2-5; d_call: TRBD1; cdr3_nt: TGTGCCATCAGAGACAGGGAAGAGACCCAGTACTTC; cdr3_aa: CAIRDREETQYF
v_call: TRBV7-8; clone_size: -; j_call: TRBJ1-3; d_call: -; cdr3_nt: TGTGCCAGCAGCTTAGCTGGGGCCTCTGGAAACACCATATATTTT; cdr3_aa: CASSLAGASGNTIYF
v_call: TRBV5-4; clone_size: once; j_call: TRBJ1-1; d_call: TRBD1; cdr3_nt: TGTGCCAGCAGCGACAGGGTGGTGTATACTGAAGCTTTCTTT; cdr3_aa: CASSDRVVYTEAFF
v_call: TRBV5-6; clone_size: few; j_call: TRBJ2-5; d_call: -; cdr3_nt: TGTGCCAGCAGCTTCGCAGGGAGGGAGACCCAGTACTTC; cdr3_aa: CASSFAGRETQYF
v_call: TRBV10-3; clone_size: once; j_call: TRBJ2-3; d_call: TRBD1; cdr3_nt: TGTGCCATCAACCCCGGGACAGGTGATACGCAGTATTTT; cdr3_aa: CAINPGTGDTQYF
v_call: TRBV6-6; clone_size: -; j_call: TRBJ2-7; d_call: TRBD2; cdr3_nt: TGTGCCAGCAGTTACTCAGGGACTAGCGGGACCTACGAGCAGTACTTC; cdr3_aa: CASSYSGTSGTYEQYF
v_call: TRBV5-1; clone_size: -; j_call: TRBJ1-1; d_call: -; cdr3_nt: TGCGCCAGCAGGGACGAGGGCACTGAAGCTTTCTTT; cdr3_aa: CASRDEGTEAFF
v_call: TRBV29-1; clone_size: -; j_call: TRBJ1-3; d_call: -; cdr3_nt: TGCAGCGTTCGACTCTTTGGAAACACCATATATTTT; cdr3_aa: CSVRLFGNTIYF
v_call: TRBV28; clone_size: once; j_call: TRBJ2-7; d_call: -; cdr3_nt: TGTGCCAGCAAGGACAGTAACTACGAGCAGTACTTC; cdr3_aa: CASKDSNYEQYF
v_call: TRBV19; clone_size: -; j_call: TRBJ2-5; d_call: TRBD2; cdr3_nt: TGTGCCAGTAGTATGGGACTAGCGGAGACCCAGTACTTC; cdr3_aa: CASSMGLAETQYF
v_call: TRBV5-1; clone_size: -; j_call: TRBJ2-2; d_call: -; cdr3_nt: TGCGCCAGCAGCTTGACACCACCGGGAACCGGGGAGCTGTTTTTT; cdr3_aa: CASSLTPPGTGELFF